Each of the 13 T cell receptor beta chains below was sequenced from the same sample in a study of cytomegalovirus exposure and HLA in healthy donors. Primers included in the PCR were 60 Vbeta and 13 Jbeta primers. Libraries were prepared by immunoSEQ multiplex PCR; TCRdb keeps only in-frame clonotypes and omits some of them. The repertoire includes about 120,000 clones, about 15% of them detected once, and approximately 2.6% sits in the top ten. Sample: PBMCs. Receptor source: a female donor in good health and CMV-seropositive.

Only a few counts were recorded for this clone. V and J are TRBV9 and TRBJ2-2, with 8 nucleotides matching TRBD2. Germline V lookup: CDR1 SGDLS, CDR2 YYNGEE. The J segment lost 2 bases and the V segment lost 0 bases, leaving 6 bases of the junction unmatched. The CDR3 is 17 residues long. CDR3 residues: CASSVELAGGNTGELFF. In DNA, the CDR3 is TGTGCCAGCAGCGTAGAGTTGGCGGGAGGTAACACCGGGGAGCTGTTTTTT.

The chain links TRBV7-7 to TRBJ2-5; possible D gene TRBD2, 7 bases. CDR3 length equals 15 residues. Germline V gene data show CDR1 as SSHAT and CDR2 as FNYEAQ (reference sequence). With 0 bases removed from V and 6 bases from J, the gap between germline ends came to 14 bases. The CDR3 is CASSLAGGAEKTQYF. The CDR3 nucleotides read TGTGCCAGCAGCTTAGCGGGGGGGGCGGAAAAGACCCAGTACTTC.

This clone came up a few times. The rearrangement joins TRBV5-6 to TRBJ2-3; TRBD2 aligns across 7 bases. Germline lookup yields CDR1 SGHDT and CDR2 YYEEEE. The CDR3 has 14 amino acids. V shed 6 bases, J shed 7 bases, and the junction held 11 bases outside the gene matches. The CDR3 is CASTLGSGVHTQYF. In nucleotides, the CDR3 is TGTGCCAGCACCCTGGGGAGCGGGGTACATACGCAGTATTTT.

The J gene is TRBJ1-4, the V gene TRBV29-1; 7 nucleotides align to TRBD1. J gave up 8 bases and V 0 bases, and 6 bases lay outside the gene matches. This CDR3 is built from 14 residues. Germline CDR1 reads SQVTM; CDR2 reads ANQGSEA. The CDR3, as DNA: TGCAGCGTTGAAGACTCAGGGGGACGGGAAAAACTGTTTTTT. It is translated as CSVEDSGGREKLFF.

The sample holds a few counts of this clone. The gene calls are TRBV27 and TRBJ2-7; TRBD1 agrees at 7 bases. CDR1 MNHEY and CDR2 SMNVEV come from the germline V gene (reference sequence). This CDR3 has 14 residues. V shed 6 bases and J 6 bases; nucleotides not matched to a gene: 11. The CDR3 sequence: CASRGVRDSLEQYF. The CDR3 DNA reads TGTGCCAGCAGGGGAGTGAGGGACAGTCTCGAGCAGTACTTC.

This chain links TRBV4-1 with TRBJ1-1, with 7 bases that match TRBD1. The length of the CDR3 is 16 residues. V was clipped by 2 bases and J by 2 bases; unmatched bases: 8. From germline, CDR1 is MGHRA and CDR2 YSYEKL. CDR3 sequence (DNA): TGCGCCAGCAGCCAAACAGGGGTAGGTAGTAACACTGAAGCTTTCTTT. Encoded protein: CASSQTGVGSNTEAFF.

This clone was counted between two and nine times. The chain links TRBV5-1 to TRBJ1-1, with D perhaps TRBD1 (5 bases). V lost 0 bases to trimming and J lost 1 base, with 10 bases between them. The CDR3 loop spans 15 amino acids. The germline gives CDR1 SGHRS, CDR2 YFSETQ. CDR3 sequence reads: CASSLVWQGNTEAFF. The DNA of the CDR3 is TGCGCCAGCAGCTTGGTCTGGCAGGGGAACACTGAAGCTTTCTTT. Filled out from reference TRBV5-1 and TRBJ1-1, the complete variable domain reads KAGVTQTPRYLIKTRGQQVTLSCSPISGHRSVSWYQQTPGQGLQFLFEYFSETQRNKGNFPGRFSGRQFSNSRSEMNVSTLELGDSALYLCASSLVWQGNTEAFFGQGTRLTVV.

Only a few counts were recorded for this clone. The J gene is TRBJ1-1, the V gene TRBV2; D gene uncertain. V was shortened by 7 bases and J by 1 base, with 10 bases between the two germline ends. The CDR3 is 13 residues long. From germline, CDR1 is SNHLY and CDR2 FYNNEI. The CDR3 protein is CASIRVENTEAFF. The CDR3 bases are TGTGCCAGCATCCGGGTCGAGAACACTGAAGCTTTCTTT.

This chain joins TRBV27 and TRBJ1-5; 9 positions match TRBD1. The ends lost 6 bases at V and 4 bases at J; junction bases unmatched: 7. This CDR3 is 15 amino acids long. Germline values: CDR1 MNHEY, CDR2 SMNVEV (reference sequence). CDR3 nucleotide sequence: TGTGCCAGCAGGTTAGGGACAGGGAAAAATCAGCCCCAGCATTTT. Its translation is CASRLGTGKNQPQHF.

The CDR3 DNA follows: TGTGCCAGCATGCCAGGGATTCCGAACACCGGGGAGCTGTTTTTT. As protein: CASMPGIPNTGELFF. The chain joins TRBV6-1 to TRBJ2-2, with a possible D match to TRBD1 (5 bases). Germline CDR1 MNHNS, CDR2 SASEGT. The CDR3 has 15 residues. Trimming removed 7 bases from V and 0 bases from J, with 12 bases in between.

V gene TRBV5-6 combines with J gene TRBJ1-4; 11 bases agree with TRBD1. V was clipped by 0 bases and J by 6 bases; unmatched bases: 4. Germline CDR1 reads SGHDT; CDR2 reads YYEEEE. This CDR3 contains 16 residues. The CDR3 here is CASSLVLGQGDEKLFF. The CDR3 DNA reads TGTGCCAGCAGCTTGGTTCTGGGACAGGGGGATGAAAAACTGTTTTTT.

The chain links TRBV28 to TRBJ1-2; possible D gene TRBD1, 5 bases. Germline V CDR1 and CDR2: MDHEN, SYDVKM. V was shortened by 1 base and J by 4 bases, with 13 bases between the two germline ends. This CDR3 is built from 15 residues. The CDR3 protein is CASSLLPGSSYGYTF. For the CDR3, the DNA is TGTGCCAGCAGTTTATTGCCAGGGTCTTCCTATGGCTACACCTTC.

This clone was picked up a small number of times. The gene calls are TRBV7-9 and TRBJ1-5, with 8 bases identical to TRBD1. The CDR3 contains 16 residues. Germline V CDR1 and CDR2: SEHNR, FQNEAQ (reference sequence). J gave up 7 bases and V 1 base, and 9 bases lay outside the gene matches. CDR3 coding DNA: TGTGCCAGCAGCTTAGGGTTGGCAGGGGGCGACCAGCCCCAGCATTTT. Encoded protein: CASSLGLAGGDQPQHF.